This T cell receptor beta chain comes out of a study of PD-L1 blockade in urothelial cancer. The time point: peripheral blood 6 weeks after treatment start. Diagnoses among patients were locally advanced or metastatic urothelial carcinoma. The data were produced by immunoSEQ multiplex PCR, yet TCRdb's version contains in-frame clones alone and is incomplete. The table shows around 110,000 clones, with roughly 90% occurring only once. Germline-derived CDR1 and CDR2 are SGHTA and FQGNSA. Trimming took 5 bases from V and 5 from J; bases not matched to a gene: 8. The CDR3 runs to 15 residues. This chain links TRBV7-2 with TRBJ1-4, with 7 positions matching TRBD1. This clonotype originated in a man between 60 and 75 years old with urothelial cancer. The specimen was PBMCs, collected around atezolizumab (anti-PD-L1) treatment. This CDR3 reads CASSTWTGPNEKLFF. DNA of the CDR3: TGTGCCAGCAGCACCTGGACAGGACCGAATGAAAAACTGTTTTTT. Combining the CDR3 with reference TRBV7-2 and TRBJ1-4 gives the whole variable domain GAGVSQSPSNKVTEKGKDVELRCDPISGHTALYWYRQSLGQGLEFLIYFQGNSAPDKSGLPSDRFSAERTGGSVSTLTIQRTQQEDSAVYLCASSTWTGPNEKLFFGSGTQLSVL.